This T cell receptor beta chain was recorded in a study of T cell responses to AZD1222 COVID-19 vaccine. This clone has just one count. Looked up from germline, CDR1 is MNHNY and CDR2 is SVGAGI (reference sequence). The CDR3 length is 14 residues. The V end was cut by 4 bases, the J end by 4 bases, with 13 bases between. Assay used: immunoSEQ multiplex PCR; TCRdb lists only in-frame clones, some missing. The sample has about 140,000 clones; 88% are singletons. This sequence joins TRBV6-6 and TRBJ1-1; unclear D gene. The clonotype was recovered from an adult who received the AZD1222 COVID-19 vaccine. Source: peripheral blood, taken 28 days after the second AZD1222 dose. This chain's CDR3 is CASSSQSLATEAFF. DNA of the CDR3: TGTGCCAGCAGTTCCCAATCTCTAGCCACTGAAGCTTTCTTT.